This TCR beta chain was observed in a study of intratumoral heterogeneity in liver cancer. Looking at the study overall: Across the full approximately 13-patient cohort, most patients were male and a median age of around 63 years was recorded. The study combined RNA-seq, DNA sequencing, TCR-seq and SNP array data from multiple regions of hepatocellular carcinoma specimens to study intratumor heterogeneity. The overall cohort comprised some 74 multiregional samples from around 15 HCC patients, with 45 to 55 tumoral and approximately 20 adjacent nontumoral regions.

The immunoSEQ assay was used to sequence TCR beta chain CDR3 regions from genomic DNA. Primers annealing to V and J segments amplified rearranged VDJ segments. The study's processing was this. Clonality and richness metrics were computed with the ImmunoSeq Analyzer software. Clones with differential abundance between regions were identified with Fisher's exact test combined with a beta-binomial method for additional stringency. The table was pulled from immuneACCESS by TCRdb, which kept in-frame rearrangements only. Such tables lose some clones; where checked, under half of the loss comes from unresolved V genes, and the rest has no known cause. The D gene and trimming were derived from the DNA, and the V and J assignments and clone size from that table. This sample has tens of thousands of clones in its table, and around 75% of those were observed once. 15% to 20% of the sample belongs to the ten largest clones.

The CDR3 sequence holds 13 residues, the cysteine and phenylalanine included. Just CDR3 DNA is preserved here, 39 bases in frame from base 1. V is shortened by 5 bases, J by 0 bases, and the region joining them spans 7 bases. Study-level results and caveats: A relatively low patient number and under-sampled tumor-infiltrating lymphocyte representation were acknowledged by the authors as limitations.

Regarding this clone: Its antigen is still unknown. Nothing much larger sits one base from this clone, and base qualities are not available.

Early-stage hepatocellular carcinoma was present in all patients, and no therapy was administered to any patient before surgical resection. The sampled areas showed no macroscopic signs of necrosis or hemorrhage. TCR sequencing (ImmunoSeq) was performed on multiple regions from two patients. Frozen resection tissue samples were collected at a distance of at least 1 cm from each other. Samples with the label N were taken from nontumoral liver tissue next to the tumor. Genomic DNA was isolated from bulk tissue with the DNeasy blood and tissue kit. This receptor chain uses TRBV12-3 or TRBV12-4 and TRBJ2-5, with no reliable assignment of the D segment. Sequencing used tumor-adjacent normal tissue, obtained before any cancer treatment. The TCR was taken from a woman between 65 and 79 years old with hepatocellular carcinoma. Here is the DNA: TGTGCCAGCAGTCATCAGAACCAAGAGACCCAGTACTTC. It is translated as CASSHQNQETQYF.